These 3 T cell receptor beta chains originate from one sample sequenced in a study of regulatory T cells in long-lasting Graves disease. Time point reported: newly diagnosed GD, antithyroid drugs for less than 3 months. The TCR library was prepared using RNA isolated from PBMCs. Building of the TCR beta libraries involved iRepertoire HTBI primers and Arm-PCR of CDR3 regions. TCRdb reanalysed the multiplex PCR reads using MiXCR and keeps one entry per CDR3 protein. The sample shows 540,000 or so distinct CDR3 sequences, about 14% of them seen only once. The same specimen was also included in a second study, on T cells in Graves' hyperthyroidism and ophthalmopathy.

Material: peripheral blood mononuclear cells (PBMCs), obtained at new diagnosis, from a patient treated with antithyroid drugs. These receptors all come from a man aged 25 to 40 with Graves disease.

The chain recombines TRBV7-9 with TRBJ2-1; D call uncertain. Germline lookup yields CDR1 SEHNR and CDR2 FQNEAQ (reference sequence). The V end lost 1 base, the J end lost 9 bases, and 10 bases lay between the germline ends. CDR3 length: 13 residues. The CDR3 region has the DNA TGTGCCAGCAGCTTAGGGACCCGACCTGAGCAGTTCTTC. Translation: CASSLGTRPEQFF.

This clonotype has at least ten counts. V usage is TRBV27 and J usage is TRBJ2-7, with D possibly matching TRBD2 (6 bases). The CDR3 consists of 13 residues. Trimming stripped 6 bases from V and 2 bases from J, with 11 bases between. The germline V gene has CDR1 MNHEY and CDR2 SMNVEV (reference sequence). DNA of the CDR3: TGTGCCAGCAGCTGGGGGGTGACCTACGAGCAGTACTTC. It codes for CASSWGVTYEQYF.

This clonotype is a singleton in its sample. V and J are TRBV20-1 and TRBJ1-5, with D unresolved. V was trimmed by 6 bases and J by 6 bases, leaving 15 bases between them. The CDR3 runs 13 residues. Germline V gene data show CDR1 as DFQATT and CDR2 as SNEGSKA (reference sequence). CDR3 sequence: CSARTALGQPQHF. In DNA, the CDR3 is TGCAGTGCCCGGACCGCTTTGGGTCAGCCCCAGCATTTT.